One sample yielded the 23 T cell receptor beta chains listed below, sequenced in a study of OX40 agonist ivuxolimab in advanced cancers. TCRdb's copy holds only in-frame clones and misses some; the assay was immunoSEQ multiplex PCR. The sample holds over 45,000 clones, about 86% seen once. The material was CD4+ or CD8+ T cells sorted from blood, obtained in a trial of the OX40 agonist ivuxolimab. These receptors all stem from an adult with an advanced solid tumor such as melanoma, head and neck, liver or kidney cancer.

The V gene is TRBV6-5, the J gene TRBJ1-5; D uncertain. CDR1 is MNHEY and CDR2 is SVGAGI in the germline V gene. Trimming removed 6 bases from V and 6 bases from J, with 15 bases in between. The length of the CDR3 is 14 residues. The CDR3 coding sequence is TGTGCCAGCAGCCCACTACTGAATAGTCAGCCCCAGCATTTT. Protein: CASSPLLNSQPQHF.

This chain links TRBV9 with TRBJ1-1; D not resolved. The germline gives CDR1 SGDLS, CDR2 YYNGEE. This CDR3 comprises 14 residues. V was trimmed by 0 bases and J by 4 bases, leaving 10 bases between them. CDR3 protein: CASSVESGPTEAFF. The CDR3 DNA reads as TGTGCCAGCAGCGTAGAGTCAGGACCCACTGAAGCTTTCTTT.

The CDR3 region has the DNA TGTGCCAGCTCACTGGCTAGCGGGGGGCAATCCTCCTACGAGCAGTACTTC. It yields the protein CASSLASGGQSSYEQYF. The gene calls are TRBV18 and TRBJ2-7, with TRBD2 matching over 11 bases. J was trimmed by 0 bases and V by 4 bases; bases with no gene match: 8. CDR1 is KGHSH and CDR2 is LQKENI in the germline V gene. The length of the CDR3 is 17 residues.

The chain's CDR3 is CASSDGTSGGVTYNEQFF. Written as DNA, the CDR3 is TGCGCCAGCAGCGACGGGACTAGCGGGGGGGTTACCTACAATGAGCAGTTCTTC. This chain links TRBV5-1 with TRBJ2-1, with 16 bases fitting TRBD2. In germline, CDR1 is SGHRS, CDR2 YFSETQ. Trimming cost V 4 bases and J 2 bases; bases outside gene matches: 6. The CDR3 is 18 residues long.

The chain uses TRBV19 and TRBJ2-5; D is unclear. Germline values: CDR1 LNHDA, CDR2 SQIVND (reference sequence). The CDR3 spans 16 residues. Trimming left V 2 bases short and J 3 bases short, with 16 bases between. The CDR3 sequence: CASSISGGSRKETQYF. The CDR3, as DNA: TGTGCCAGTAGTATAAGTGGCGGCAGCCGAAAAGAGACCCAGTACTTC.

V gene TRBV15 combines with J gene TRBJ1-2, with 9 bases identical to TRBD1. The CDR3 length is 16 residues. V was pared by 0 bases and J by 3 bases, with 5 bases of the junction left unmatched. The germline gives CDR1 LNHNV, CDR2 YYDKDF (reference sequence). This CDR3 is CATSRDQQGADYGYTF. CDR3 nucleotides: TGTGCCACCAGCAGAGATCAACAGGGGGCGGACTATGGCTACACCTTC.

In its sample, this clone was seen once. The V gene is TRBV6-1, the J gene TRBJ2-3; 11 bases match TRBD2. CDR3 length: 18 residues. Germline V gives CDR1 MNHNS, CDR2 SASEGT. Germline trimming cut 1 base from V and 2 bases from J; bases unmatched to any gene: 8. Written as DNA, the CDR3 is TGTGCCAGCAGTGAAGGAGGGTCTAGCGGGGGGTACACAGATACGCAGTATTTT. As protein: CASSEGGSSGGYTDTQYF.

This chain links TRBV5-1 with TRBJ2-3; D tentatively reads TRBD1 or TRBD2 (5 bases each). This CDR3 has 15 amino acids. With 4 bases removed from V and 5 bases from J, the gap between germline ends came to 17 bases. Germline V gene data show CDR1 as SGHRS and CDR2 as YFSETQ. Here the CDR3 reads CASSGTLGVEDTQYF. As DNA, the CDR3 is TGCGCCAGCAGCGGCACACTAGGGGTCGAAGATACGCAGTATTTT.

A single count supports this clone. The chain combines TRBV18 with TRBJ2-4; no clear D. The CDR3 extends over 14 amino acids. Germline CDR1 reads KGHSH; CDR2 reads LQKENI. V lost 5 bases and J lost 0, with 8 bases in between. This chain's CDR3 is CASSTAAAKNIQYF. The CDR3 DNA sequence: TGTGCCAGCTCAACCGCCGCAGCCAAAAACATTCAGTACTTC. Using reference TRBV18 and TRBJ2-4 for the parts outside the CDR3, the full variable domain is NAGVMQNPRHLVRRRGQEARLRCSPMKGHSHVYWYRQLPEEGLKFMVYLQKENIIDESGMPKERFSAEFPKEGPSILRIQQVVRGDSAAYFCASSTAAAKNIQYFGAGTRLSVL.

This chain links TRBV7-9 with TRBJ1-2; 7 bases are a match to TRBD1. V trimming: 5 bases; J trimming: 7 bases; junction bases outside the gene matches: 13. Germline values: CDR1 SEHNR, CDR2 FQNEAQ (reference sequence). The CDR3 sequence is 15 residues long. CDR3 protein: CASSPLAGGMSGYTF. CDR3 DNA sequence: TGTGCCAGCAGCCCCCTGGCAGGGGGTATGAGTGGCTACACCTTC.

The table lists this clone with a count of one. The rearrangement uses TRBV5-4 and TRBJ2-5, with 10 bases fitting TRBD2. The CDR3 is 15 amino acids. Per germline, CDR1 SGHNT and CDR2 YYREEE (reference sequence). V trimming: 0 bases; J trimming: 10 bases; junction bases outside the gene matches: 9. The CDR3 is CASSLATSGARGQYF. In DNA form, the CDR3 reads TGTGCCAGCAGCTTGGCTACTAGCGGGGCGCGGGGCCAGTACTTC.

The chain links TRBV6-1 to TRBJ1-4, with D perhaps matching TRBD1 (6 bases). Trimming pared 4 bases from V and 8 bases from J, leaving 17 bases between. The CDR3 covers 15 residues. Per germline, CDR1 MNHNS and CDR2 SASEGT. The CDR3 loop reads CASSARRERGEKLFF. The DNA of the CDR3 is TGTGCCAGCAGTGCGCGACGTGAGAGGGGGGAAAAACTGTTTTTT.

V gene TRBV2 combines with J gene TRBJ2-3, with 10 bases that match TRBD2. Germline V gene data show CDR1 as SNHLY and CDR2 as FYNNEI. V lost 0 bases to trimming and J lost 0 bases; unmatched junction nucleotides: 3. The CDR3 is made up of 17 amino acids. CDR3: CASSEATSGSSTDTQYF. The DNA of the CDR3 is TGTGCCAGCAGTGAAGCGACTAGCGGGTCTAGCACAGATACGCAGTATTTT.

V is TRBV10-3 and J is TRBJ1-2; D is unresolved. Trimming left V 1 base short and J 6 bases short, with 6 bases between. The germline CDR1 and CDR2 sequences are ENHRY and SYGVKD. The CDR3 totals 12 residues. CDR3 bases: TGTGCCATCAGTGAGTTTCAACATGGCTACACCTTC. Its translation is CAISEFQHGYTF.

This chain joins TRBV19 and TRBJ1-1; D is uncertain. Germline CDR1 is LNHDA and CDR2 is SQIVND (reference sequence). The CDR3 runs 15 residues. Trimming cost V 5 bases and J 1 base, with 14 bases left between them. The chain's CDR3 is CASSPSPRRNTEAFF. As DNA, the CDR3 is TGTGCCAGTAGTCCCTCCCCGCGGAGGAACACTGAAGCTTTCTTT.

The rearrangement joins TRBV6-8 to TRBJ2-5, with D possibly matching TRBD2 (5 bases). Looked up from germline, CDR1 is MNHGY and CDR2 is SAAAGT. The CDR3 is 18 amino acids. Between the trimmed V and J ends, which lost 2 bases and 4 bases, there was a span of 23 bases. CDR3 sequence (DNA): TGTGCCAGCAGTTACCCCCACAGAAAGGGAAGGGCGGGAGAGACCCAGTACTTC. Translated, it gives CASSYPHRKGRAGETQYF.

J is TRBJ1-1 and V is TRBV7-9; D perhaps matches TRBD1 (6 bases). The V end was cut by 5 bases, the J end by 1 base, with 14 bases between. This CDR3 comprises 15 residues. Germline V CDR1 and CDR2: SEHNR, FQNEAQ (reference sequence). DNA for the CDR3: TGTGCCAGCAGCCCTGCGGGGGCTTGGAACACTGAAGCTTTCTTT. It encodes CASSPAGAWNTEAFF.

This clone was seen more than once but under ten times. V and J are TRBV10-1 and TRBJ1-6; D may be TRBD1 (6 bases). The CDR3 is made up of 15 amino acids. With 6 bases removed from V and 10 bases from J, the gap between germline ends came to 19 bases. Germline V gene data show CDR1 as WNHNN and CDR2 as SYGVQD (reference sequence). The CDR3 sequence is CASRRRGTRVSPLHF. The CDR3 bases are TGCGCCAGCAGGCGAAGGGGGACACGCGTATCACCCCTCCACTTT.

The chain carries TRBV27 and TRBJ1-5; D unclear. Germline V gene sequence: CDR1 MNHEY, CDR2 SMNVEV (reference sequence). The CDR3 runs to 16 residues. V shed 8 bases and J shed 0 bases, with 17 bases lying between them. The CDR3 spells CASLPSRTVSNQPQHF. The CDR3 nucleotides are TGTGCCAGCCTACCTTCCAGGACGGTTAGCAATCAGCCCCAGCATTTT.

This chain joins TRBV14 and TRBJ2-7, with 10 bases fitting TRBD1. Per germline, CDR1 SGHDN and CDR2 FVKESK. The CDR3 is 16 amino acids. Trimming took 0 bases from V and 3 from J; bases not matched to a gene: 5. The CDR3, as DNA: TGTGCCAGCAGCCAAGAGGACAGGGGGTTTTACTACGAGCAGTACTTC. This sequence encodes CASSQEDRGFYYEQYF.

V gene TRBV19 combines with J gene TRBJ1-5; D possibly corresponds to TRBD1 (6 bases). The CDR3 consists of 14 residues. The V gene lost 3 bases and the J gene lost 3 bases, with 9 bases spanning the gap. Germline assignment: CDR1 LNHDA and CDR2 SQIVND (reference sequence). DNA of the CDR3: TGTGCCAGTAGTATCCGGACAGCCAATCAGCCCCAGCATTTT. Amino acid sequence: CASSIRTANQPQHF.

The sample holds a few counts of this clone. The chain has TRBV21-1 and TRBJ2-7; the tabulated D call, TRBD1, remains unverified against the DNA. TRBV21-1 is given as a pseudogene. This CDR3 is 14 amino acids long. DNA of the CDR3: TGTGCCAGCAGCAAACGGGACAGGGGATGCGAGCAGTACTTC. Translation: CASSKRDRGCEQYF.

V usage is TRBV15 and J usage is TRBJ2-3; 9 bases agree with TRBD1. Germline CDR1 LNHNV, CDR2 YYDKDF (reference sequence). The V and J ends lost 2 bases and 7 bases, in that order; junction bases with no gene match: 4. The CDR3 runs to 14 residues. The CDR3 protein is CATSRTGGAYTQYF. The CDR3 nucleotides read TGTGCCACCAGCAGAACAGGGGGCGCTTATACGCAGTATTTT.